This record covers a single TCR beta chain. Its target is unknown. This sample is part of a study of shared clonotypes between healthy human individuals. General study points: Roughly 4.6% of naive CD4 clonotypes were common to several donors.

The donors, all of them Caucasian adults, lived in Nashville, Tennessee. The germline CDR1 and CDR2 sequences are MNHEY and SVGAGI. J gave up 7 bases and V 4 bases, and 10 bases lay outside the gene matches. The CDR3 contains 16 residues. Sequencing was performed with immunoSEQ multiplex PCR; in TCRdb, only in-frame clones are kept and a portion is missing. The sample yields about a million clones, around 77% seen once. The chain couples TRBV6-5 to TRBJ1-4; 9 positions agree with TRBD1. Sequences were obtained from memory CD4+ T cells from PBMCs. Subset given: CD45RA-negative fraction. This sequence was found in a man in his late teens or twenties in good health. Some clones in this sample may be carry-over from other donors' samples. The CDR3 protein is CASSSPNRGQAEKLFF. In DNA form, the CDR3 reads TGTGCCAGCAGTTCGCCTAACAGGGGGCAGGCTGAAAAACTGTTTTTT.